The 8 T cell receptor beta chains presented below share a single source sample, sequenced in a study of blood T cell repertoires in COVID-19. Using immunoSEQ multiplex PCR, the repertoire was profiled, and TCRdb retains in-frame clones only, with some absent. The sample consists of about 410,000 clones, over 85% of them appearing once. Sequencing was performed on PBMCs or T cells enriched from blood (not recorded which). These receptor sequences come from a woman aged 25 to 39 who had recovered from COVID-19.

This chain joins TRBV2 and TRBJ2-1; TRBD2 might be the D (5 bases). The CDR3 is 14 residues long. The germline CDR1 and CDR2 sequences are SNHLY and FYNNEI. The germline V and J ends were trimmed by 9 bases and 5 bases, with 17 bases remaining between them. The CDR3 bases are TGTGCCAGTGTGACGAGGAGGTCGGACAATGAGCAGTTCTTC. Its translation: CASVTRRSDNEQFF.

V and J are TRBV11-2 and TRBJ2-7; D not resolved. CDR3 length: 13 residues. Germline loops: CDR1 SGHAT, CDR2 FQNNGV. Trimming shortened V by 5 bases and J by 4 bases, and 12 bases separated the two germline ends. CDR3 residues: CASSPRPLYEQYF. The DNA of the CDR3 is TGTGCCAGCAGCCCGAGGCCCTTATACGAGCAGTACTTC.

The J gene is TRBJ2-1, the V gene TRBV3-1 (or the pseudogene TRBV3-2), with 7 bases lining up with TRBD2. This CDR3 is 16 amino acids long. The germline CDR1 and CDR2 sequences are LGHDT and YNNKEL (reference sequence). Trimming at V came to 1 base and at J to 7 bases, leaving 10 bases not matched to a gene. The CDR3 DNA sequence: TGTGCCAGCAGCCAAGGTCGTGGGAGGGCGGGAAATGAGCAGTTCTTC. It yields the protein CASSQGRGRAGNEQFF.

The chain links TRBV7-2 to TRBJ1-5; a possible D gene is TRBD1 (5 bases). The CDR3 sequence is 14 residues long. Trimming left V 1 base short and J 3 bases short, with 7 bases between. Germline V gene lookup returns CDR1 SGHTA and CDR2 FQGNSA. The CDR3 bases are TGTGCCAGCAGCTTAGGACAGCTCAATCAGCCCCAGCATTTT. Translated: CASSLGQLNQPQHF.

The sample holds a few counts of this clone. The rearrangement joins TRBV5-1 to TRBJ2-2; 11 bases align to TRBD2. CDR3 length equals 16 residues. Germline loops: CDR1 SGHRS, CDR2 YFSETQ. The trim removed 1 base at V and 4 bases at J, leaving 3 bases unmatched. This CDR3 reads CASSLNLAGGTGELFF. CDR3 DNA: TGCGCCAGCAGCTTGAATCTAGCGGGGGGCACCGGGGAGCTGTTTTTT.

The chain combines TRBV24-1 with TRBJ2-1; TRBD2 is a possible D gene (5 bases). This CDR3 has 13 amino acids. The germline gives CDR1 KGHDR, CDR2 SFDVKD. V was trimmed by 4 bases and J by 8 bases, leaving 11 bases between them. The CDR3 spells CATSERARDEQFF. The CDR3 DNA reads as TGTGCCACCAGTGAGCGGGCGCGTGATGAGCAGTTCTTC.

The V and J genes are TRBV6-1 and TRBJ1-3, with 7 bases matching TRBD1. The CDR3 length is 14 residues. CDR1 and CDR2 from the germline V gene are MNHNS and SASEGT. After removal of 3 bases from V and 3 bases from J, the junction contained 2 bases not matched to a gene. The DNA of the CDR3 is TGTGCCAGCAGTGATCCAGGGGGTGGAAACACCATATATTTT. Its protein is CASSDPGGGNTIYF.

The CDR3 reads CASRRQVGATEAFF. CDR3 sequence (DNA): TGTGCCAGCCGGAGACAGGTTGGGGCCACTGAAGCTTTCTTT. This rearrangement joins TRBV11-2 to TRBJ1-1, with a tentative D call TRBD1 (6 bases). This CDR3 region has 14 residues. Germline values: CDR1 SGHAT, CDR2 FQNNGV. V was cut by 8 bases and J by 4 bases, with 17 bases left in between.